This TCR beta chain was documented in a study of blood T cell repertoires in COVID-19. Study information: Sites in the United States, Italy and Spain provided acute and convalescent COVID-19 samples. T cells, B-cell-depleted T cells, or PBMCs supplied cDNA or gDNA.

This clone came up once. Original processing methods: How many nucleated cells were present was estimated from reference gene primer amplification. Sequencing used immunoSEQ multiplex PCR; TCRdb keeps in-frame clones, though not all of them. D and trimming come from the DNA, and the V and J calls and clone size come from that table. The repertoire holds about 36,000 clones, with about nine tenths as singletons. This TCR was recovered from a human donor in a cohort sampled during active COVID-19. Source material: peripheral blood.

The CDR3 DNA reads as TGTGCCAGCAGCCCCGGGACTAGCCCCTGGACGACCCAGTACTTC. This encodes CASSPGTSPWTTQYF. The V call is TRBV9, the J call TRBJ2-5, with TRBD2 matching 9 bases. V lost 4 bases, J lost 7 bases, and 11 bases stayed unmatched. This CDR3 has 15 residues. Germline CDR1 SGDLS, CDR2 YYNGEE.